The 30 T cell receptor beta chains in this list originate from one sample, sequenced in a study of regulatory T cells in long-lasting Graves disease. Sample time point: persistent/refractory GD, antithyroid drugs over 5 years with positive TRAb. The TCR library was made from RNA extracted from PBMCs. Arm-PCR of CDR3 regions and iRepertoire HTBI primers were used to build TCR beta libraries. TCRdb used MiXCR to reprocess the multiplex PCR reads, holding one entry per CDR3 protein. The table records some 440,000 distinct CDR3 sequences, around 20% of them present only once. The sequenced sample was peripheral blood mononuclear cells (PBMCs), obtained when the disease was refractory, from a patient treated with antithyroid drugs. The receptors were sampled from a female donor with Graves disease.

Note on this clonotype: This is likely an artifact of a read error, given a far larger clone one base away. The chain carries TRBV6-5 and TRBJ1-1; D is undetermined. Looked up from germline, CDR1 is MNHEY and CDR2 is SVGAGI. The CDR3 loop spans 13 amino acids. Trimming left V 4 bases short and J 1 base short, with 7 bases between. Written as DNA, the CDR3 is TGTGCCAGCAGTTGCGGGCAGAACACTGAAGCTTTCTTT. Its translation is CASSCGQNTEAFF.

The chain recombines TRBV10-3 with TRBJ2-7; D perhaps matches TRBD2 (5 bases). V lost 2 bases and J 4 bases, leaving 12 bases between the germline ends. The CDR3 sequence is 14 residues long. CDR1 is ENHRY, CDR2 SYGVKD, per germline. The CDR3 region is CAISEPATSYEQYF. CDR3 DNA: TGTGCCATCAGTGAGCCAGCTACTAGTTACGAGCAGTACTTC.

In this sample, this clonotype turned up many times. The chain joins TRBV6-1 to TRBJ2-5; D not certain. Germline CDR1 reads MNHNS; CDR2 reads SASEGT. Trimming pared 5 bases from V and 1 base from J, leaving 5 bases between. CDR3 length: 12 residues. The CDR3 sequence: CASSTTQETQYF. The CDR3 DNA follows: TGTGCCAGCAGTACCACCCAAGAGACCCAGTACTTC.

V gene TRBV6-2 or TRBV6-3 combines with J gene TRBJ1-4; 10 nucleotides match TRBD1. CDR3 length equals 16 residues. CDR1 is MNHEY and CDR2 is SVGEGT in the germline V gene. Germline trimming cut 5 bases from V and 11 bases from J; bases unmatched to any gene: 14. CDR3 loop: CASSEARRQGALKLFF. The CDR3 DNA reads as TGTGCCAGCAGTGAAGCGAGGCGACAGGGGGCCCTCAAACTGTTTTTT.

Ten or more counts support this clonotype. The chain combines TRBV28 with TRBJ2-7, with D possibly being TRBD2 (6 bases). This CDR3 is built from 15 residues. Germline assignment: CDR1 MDHEN and CDR2 SYDVKM. V gave up 1 base and J gave up 0 bases, with 10 bases separating them. Here the CDR3 reads CASSLFGGFSYEQYF. The CDR3, as DNA: TGTGCCAGCAGTTTATTCGGGGGTTTCTCCTACGAGCAGTACTTC.

A few counts support this clonotype. This chain links TRBV28 with TRBJ1-5; weak D call: TRBD1 (5 bases). Germline V CDR1 and CDR2: MDHEN, SYDVKM. The V gene lost 1 base and the J gene lost 1 base, with 17 bases spanning the gap. The CDR3 runs 18 residues. CDR3 in amino acids: CASSLFRVKNLSNQPQHF. The CDR3 DNA reads as TGTGCCAGCAGTTTATTCAGGGTAAAGAATCTCAGCAATCAGCCCCAGCATTTT.

This clonotype has only a few counts. J is TRBJ2-1 and V is TRBV11-1; TRBD2 aligns across 7 bases. This CDR3 has 16 residues. Germline loops: CDR1 SGHAT, CDR2 FQDESV (reference sequence). The V segment lost 3 bases and the J segment 4 bases; nucleotides outside the gene matches: 9. CDR3 nucleotides: TGTGCCAGCAGCTTCGTAACTAGCGAGGGATACAATGAGCAGTTCTTC. Its protein product is CASSFVTSEGYNEQFF.

Only a few counts were recorded for this clonotype. A much larger clone sits a single nucleotide away, making a read error possible. V gene TRBV11-2 combines with J gene TRBJ2-7, with D possibly matching TRBD2 (6 bases). The germline V gene has CDR1 SGHAT and CDR2 FQNNGV. The germline V and J ends were trimmed by 7 bases and 3 bases, with 22 bases remaining between them. The length of the CDR3 is 16 residues. CDR3 DNA: TGTGCCAGCACCCAATCCGGGGGACCGCTCTACTACGAGCAGTACTTC. As protein: CASTQSGGPLYYEQYF.

In regard to this clonotype: Germline and junction disagree at one end, which may indicate a read error. This chain connects TRBV7-7 to TRBJ2-6; D remains ambiguous. Germline V CDR1 and CDR2: SSHAT, FNYEAQ (reference sequence). This CDR3 spans 17 amino acids. CDR3 sequence (DNA): TGTGCTAGCAGCCCGACGGTTTATAGGCCTGGGGCCAACGTCCTGACTTTC. This translates into CASSPTVYRPGANVLTF.

This clonotype was seen only a few times. V is TRBV19 and J is TRBJ2-3, with D possibly being TRBD2 (5 bases). Per the germline V gene, CDR1 is LNHDA and CDR2 is SQIVND (reference sequence). Deletions cut 8 bases from V and 3 bases from J, with 18 bases between. CDR3 length: 15 amino acids. The CDR3 loop is CASRVVPAETDTQYF. CDR3 DNA: TGTGCCAGTCGAGTGGTTCCAGCGGAGACAGATACGCAGTATTTT. The complete variable domain, with remaining parts taken from reference TRBV19 and TRBJ2-3, reads DGGITQSPKYLFRKEGQNVTLSCEQNLNHDAMYWYRQDPGQGLRLIYYSQIVNDFQKGDIAEGYSVSREKKESFPLTVTSAQKNPTAFYLCASRVVPAETDTQYFGPGTRLTVL.

This clonotype was seen ten or more times. V and J are TRBV28 and TRBJ1-5; D gene unclear. CDR3 length: 13 residues. Germline V gene data show CDR1 as MDHEN and CDR2 as SYDVKM. The V and J ends lost 7 bases and 0 bases respectively, with 7 bases between them. CDR3 DNA: TGTGCCAGCACAGATAATAGCAATCAGCCCCAGCATTTT. This sequence encodes CASTDNSNQPQHF.

This clonotype was detected many times. The chain recombines TRBV6-1 with TRBJ1-1; D gene uncertain. V was clipped by 6 bases and J by 1 base, with 9 bases between them. Looked up from germline, CDR1 is MNHNS and CDR2 is SASEGT. The CDR3 sequence is 13 residues long. CDR3 bases: TGTGCCAGCAGGACAAAGGGGAACACTGAAGCTTTCTTT. It codes for CASRTKGNTEAFF.

The chain is built from TRBV12-3 or TRBV12-4 and TRBJ2-3; 7 nucleotides align to TRBD1. Trimming took 5 bases from V and 0 from J; bases not matched to a gene: 8. The CDR3 has 16 amino acids. The CDR3 spells CASSGTDVGSTDTQYF. The CDR3 DNA sequence: TGTGCCAGCAGTGGGACAGATGTCGGAAGCACAGATACGCAGTATTTT.

This clonotype was seen more than once but under ten times. This chain connects TRBV20-1 to TRBJ2-7, with TRBD1 identical over 10 bases. The CDR3 extends over 13 amino acids. The germline CDR1 and CDR2 sequences are DFQATT and SNEGSKA (reference sequence). With V trimmed by 4 bases and J by 2 bases, 2 bases remained unmatched. The CDR3 DNA sequence: TGCAGTGCTATCGGGACAGGGGCCTACGAGCAGTACTTC. It codes for CSAIGTGAYEQYF.

This clonotype was recorded a few times. The V gene is TRBV20-1, the J gene TRBJ2-5; 15 nucleotides line up with TRBD2. The CDR3 runs 17 residues. The J segment lost 5 bases and the V segment lost 2 bases, leaving 9 bases of the junction unmatched. Germline values: CDR1 DFQATT, CDR2 SNEGSKA (reference sequence). The CDR3: CSARPQGLAGGRETQYF. DNA of the CDR3: TGCAGTGCTAGACCCCAGGGACTAGCGGGAGGTCGGGAGACCCAGTACTTC.

The CDR3 region is CASSYGGNEQFF. CDR3 coding DNA: TGTGCCAGCAGTTATGGGGGGAATGAGCAGTTCTTC. The genes are TRBV28 and TRBJ2-1; perhaps TRBD2 as D (6 bases). Trimming cost V 4 bases and J 7 bases, with 8 bases left between them. Germline V gives CDR1 MDHEN, CDR2 SYDVKM. CDR3 length: 12 amino acids. Drawing the rest from reference TRBV28 and TRBJ2-1, the complete variable domain is DVKVTQSSRYLVKRTGEKVFLECVQDMDHENMFWYRQDPGLGLRLIYFSYDVKMKEKGDIPEGYSVSREKKERFSLILESASTNQTSMYLCASSYGGNEQFFGPGTRLTVL.

About this clonotype: A read error may explain this, as a much larger clone is one base away. The V call is TRBV2, the J call TRBJ1-1, with unresolved D. CDR1 and CDR2 from the germline V gene are SNHLY and FYNNEI. The CDR3 is made up of 13 amino acids. The chain's CDR3 is CASRVPMNTGAFF. DNA of the CDR3: TGTGCCAGCCGGGTACCTATGAACACTGGAGCTTTCTTT.

This chain joins TRBV15 and TRBJ1-6; D is ambiguous. The germline gives CDR1 LNHNV, CDR2 YYDKDF (reference sequence). The V gene lost 5 bases and the J gene lost 7 bases, with 9 bases spanning the gap. This CDR3 has 13 residues. The CDR3 region has the DNA TGTGCCACCAGCGGAGCGGGAAATTCACCCCTCCACTTT. This gives the protein CATSGAGNSPLHF.

The chain is built from TRBV2 and TRBJ2-7, with D possibly called TRBD1 or TRBD2 (5 bases each). V dropped 6 bases and J dropped 7 bases, with 13 bases sitting between them. Germline V gives CDR1 SNHLY, CDR2 FYNNEI. The CDR3 length is 12 residues. CDR3 DNA sequence: TGTGCCAGCAGACGGGACGACAATGAGCAGTACTTC. Protein sequence: CASRRDDNEQYF.

This clonotype was seen more than once but under ten times. The chain employs TRBV9 and TRBJ2-2; 8 nucleotides line up with TRBD2. Per germline, CDR1 SGDLS and CDR2 YYNGEE. CDR3 length: 18 amino acids. V was pared by 4 bases and J by 1 base, with 12 bases of the junction left unmatched. This CDR3 is CASSLPLGGGRNTGELFF. The CDR3, as DNA: TGTGCCAGCAGCCTCCCCCTCGGGGGGGGTAGGAACACCGGGGAGCTGTTTTTT.

This clonotype was detected ten times or more. The gene calls are TRBV28 and TRBJ1-5; D is ambiguous. Germline V gives CDR1 MDHEN, CDR2 SYDVKM. With 4 bases removed from V and 7 bases from J, the gap between germline ends came to 8 bases. The CDR3 runs 12 residues. The CDR3 DNA follows: TGTGCCAGCAGTTCTATCATCCAGCCCCAGCATTTT. Translation: CASSSIIQPQHF.

This clonotype was seen only a few times. J is TRBJ2-7 and V is TRBV5-1; the D is unclear. The CDR3 contains 14 residues. The V and J ends lost 1 base and 1 base respectively, with 9 bases between them. Germline CDR1 SGHRS, CDR2 YFSETQ. The CDR3 region is CASSLPARSYEQYF. The CDR3, as DNA: TGCGCCAGCAGCTTGCCGGCTAGGTCCTACGAGCAGTACTTC. Combining the CDR3 with reference TRBV5-1 and TRBJ2-7 gives the whole variable domain KAGVTQTPRYLIKTRGQQVTLSCSPISGHRSVSWYQQTPGQGLQFLFEYFSETQRNKGNFPGRFSGRQFSNSRSEMNVSTLELGDSALYLCASSLPARSYEQYFGPGTRLTVT.

This clonotype came up a few times. The chain combines TRBV7-3 with TRBJ1-1, with D unclear. This CDR3 has 18 residues. In germline, CDR1 is SGHTA, CDR2 FQGTGA. V lost 5 bases to trimming and J lost 0 bases, with 22 bases between them. The CDR3: CASSPLGLRDRVNTEAFF. DNA for the CDR3: TGTGCCAGCAGCCCCCTAGGTTTACGCGATAGGGTGAACACTGAAGCTTTCTTT.

This clonotype was seen repeatedly, ten times or more. The chain has TRBV7-3 and TRBJ2-7, with TRBD2 as a possible D gene (6 bases). The CDR3 is 13 residues long. V shed 2 bases and J shed 6 bases, with 11 bases lying between them. Germline V gene sequence: CDR1 SGHTA, CDR2 FQGTGA. The CDR3 here is CASSLFGSGEQYF. The DNA of the CDR3 is TGTGCCAGCAGCTTATTCGGGAGTGGCGAGCAGTACTTC.

There are many counts of this clonotype. This rearrangement joins TRBV2 to TRBJ2-2; D tentatively reads TRBD1 or TRBD2 (5 bases each). Trimming stripped 8 bases from V and 3 bases from J, with 13 bases between. CDR3 size: 14 residues. From germline, CDR1 is SNHLY and CDR2 FYNNEI. The CDR3 sequence is CASVGARDTGELFF. The CDR3 DNA is TGTGCCAGCGTCGGGGCTCGTGACACCGGGGAGCTGTTTTTT.

The chain employs TRBV19 and TRBJ2-2; 8 bases agree with TRBD2. This CDR3 has 16 residues. J gave up 3 bases and V 4 bases, and 7 bases lay outside the gene matches. Per germline, CDR1 LNHDA and CDR2 SQIVND (reference sequence). DNA of the CDR3: TGTGCCAGTAGTACAAGCGGGAGTGTCGACACCGGGGAGCTGTTTTTT. It is translated as CASSTSGSVDTGELFF.

This clonotype occurred a few times. The chain recombines TRBV7-9 with TRBJ1-2; no definite D call. This CDR3 region has 14 residues. The germline V and J ends were trimmed by 2 bases and 7 bases, with 14 bases remaining between them. Germline loops: CDR1 SEHNR, CDR2 FQNEAQ (reference sequence). CDR3 DNA sequence: TGTGCCAGCAGCTTAACCGACCACCGGACTGGCTACACCTTC. Translation: CASSLTDHRTGYTF. Complete variable domain (other parts from reference TRBV7-9 and TRBJ1-2): DTGVSQNPRHKITKRGQNVTFRCDPISEHNRLYWYRQTLGQGPEFLTYFQNEAQLEKSRLLSDRFSAERPKGSFSTLEIQRTEQGDSAMYLCASSLTDHRTGYTFGSGTRLTVV.

The chain recombines TRBV7-9 with TRBJ2-7; 9 bases agree with TRBD2. The V gene's germline CDR1 is SEHNR and CDR2 FQNEAQ (reference sequence). The CDR3 has 15 amino acids. J gave up 1 base and V 6 bases, and 7 bases lay outside the gene matches. This CDR3 is CASSYRLAASYEQYF. The CDR3 DNA sequence: TGTGCCAGCAGTTACAGACTAGCGGCTTCCTACGAGCAGTACTTC.

This clonotype has only a few counts. The rearrangement joins TRBV28 to TRBJ2-1; D could derive from TRBD1 or TRBD2 (5 bases each). The CDR3 extends over 13 amino acids. From germline, CDR1 is MDHEN and CDR2 SYDVKM. V lost 8 bases, J lost 1 base, and 9 bases lay in between. The CDR3, as DNA: TGTGCCAGCTCTTGGGGGTCCTACAATGAGCAGTTCTTC. This encodes CASSWGSYNEQFF.

This clonotype has only a few counts. The rearrangement joins TRBV5-4 to TRBJ1-5; D call uncertain. The CDR3 is 13 residues long. CDR1 SGHNT and CDR2 YYREEE come from the germline V gene (reference sequence). The V end lost 2 bases, the J end lost 3 bases, and 6 bases lay between the germline ends. CDR3 sequence reads: CASSFGDNQPQHF. Written as DNA, the CDR3 is TGTGCCAGCAGCTTTGGGGACAATCAGCCCCAGCATTTT.